Shown below are 2 T cell receptor beta chains from a single sample sequenced in a study of Ad26.COV2.S vaccination and SARS-CoV-2 variants. Treatment defined: roughly 19 received Ad26.COV2.S at low or high dose, single or two shots; about 5 received placebo; per-sample allocation not given. Sampling occurred on day 63 after the first vaccine or placebo injection. Assay: immunoSEQ multiplex PCR; the TCRdb copy retains only in-frame clones and omits some. The data show 300,000 to 350,000 clones, with roughly 84% seen just once and roughly 2.1% held by the top ten. The sequenced sample was peripheral blood, obtained in a trial of Ad26.COV2.S vaccine versus placebo. Receptor source: a person aged 18-60 years who received the Ad26.COV2.S COVID-19 vaccine or a placebo.

The chain uses TRBV20-1 and TRBJ2-7; 7 bases fit TRBD1. Germline V gives CDR1 DFQATT, CDR2 SNEGSKA (reference sequence). The CDR3 has 14 amino acids. V lost 3 bases to trimming and J lost 5 bases; unmatched junction nucleotides: 10. The CDR3 loop is CSASQGTVDHEQYF. The CDR3, as DNA: TGCAGTGCTAGTCAAGGGACAGTGGATCACGAGCAGTACTTC.

CDR3 protein: CATQGQSTDTQYF. The CDR3 DNA follows: TGTGCCACCCAAGGGCAGTCCACAGATACGCAGTATTTT. The V call is TRBV15, the J call TRBJ2-3, with unresolved D. There are 13 residues in the CDR3. Trimming cost V 8 bases and J 2 bases, with 11 bases left between them. CDR1 LNHNV and CDR2 YYDKDF come from the germline V gene (reference sequence).